The 21 T cell receptor beta chains below all came from one sample that was sequenced in a study of radiotherapy plus CTLA-4 blockade in lung cancer. TCRdb keeps only in-frame clones here, not all; method: immunoSEQ multiplex PCR. The sample lists tens of thousands of clones, approximately 86% occurring once. Here the sequenced sample was peripheral blood, taken from a patient treated with radiotherapy plus ipilimumab. The receptors were sampled from a human donor with non-small cell lung cancer who had stable disease on radiotherapy plus ipilimumab.

The chain links TRBV5-4 to TRBJ1-2; D is possibly TRBD1 (5 bases). CDR1 SGHNT and CDR2 YYREEE come from the germline V gene (reference sequence). The length of the CDR3 is 14 residues. Trimming took off 4 bases at V and 8 bases at J, with 18 bases between the two ends. CDR3 bases: TGTGCCAGCAGCCCTGGGACCGAGTTGGGAGGCTACACCTTC. Its protein is CASSPGTELGGYTF.

This chain links TRBV7-2 with TRBJ2-5; 13 bases are shared with TRBD2. Germline values: CDR1 SGHTA, CDR2 FQGNSA. This CDR3 spans 16 amino acids. Unmatched junction bases numbered 4, after V lost 5 bases and J lost 1 base. The CDR3 DNA is TGTGCCAGCAGCGTAACTAGCGGGGGGGCCCAAGAGACCCAGTACTTC. This encodes CASSVTSGGAQETQYF.

J is TRBJ2-5 and V is TRBV4-1; possibly TRBD2 for D (6 bases). CDR1 and CDR2 (germline): MGHRA, YSYEKL. V was shortened by 0 bases and J by 6 bases, with 14 bases between the two germline ends. The CDR3 extends over 15 amino acids. Written as DNA, the CDR3 is TGCGCCAGCAGCCAAGATAATTCGGCGGGGCAGACCCAGTACTTC. This encodes CASSQDNSAGQTQYF.

The J gene is TRBJ1-2, the V gene TRBV5-6; TRBD1 matches at 12 bases. This CDR3 spans 14 amino acids. Trimming cost V 4 bases and J 7 bases; bases outside gene matches: 5. CDR1 and CDR2 (germline): SGHDT, YYEEEE. CDR3: CASSPGTGGGGYTF. As DNA, the CDR3 is TGTGCCAGCAGCCCCGGGACAGGGGGCGGTGGCTACACCTTC.

This clone was detected a few times. The chain joins TRBV18 to TRBJ2-5, with 7 positions matching TRBD2. The CDR3 covers 14 residues. The germline V gene encodes CDR1 KGHSH and CDR2 LQKENI. V lost 6 bases to trimming and J lost 2 bases; unmatched junction nucleotides: 6. CDR3 protein: CASSLHGGQETQYF. The CDR3 DNA sequence: TGTGCCAGCTCCCTACACGGGGGGCAAGAGACCCAGTACTTC.

This clone was counted once. The chain employs TRBV5-6 and TRBJ2-3; the D gene is possibly TRBD2 (5 bases). The germline gives CDR1 SGHDT, CDR2 YYEEEE. Trimming stripped 1 base from V and 4 bases from J, with 16 bases between. The CDR3 has 16 amino acids. The CDR3 reads CASSLRTSYGSDTQYF. As DNA, the CDR3 is TGTGCCAGCAGCTTGAGGACTTCTTATGGGTCAGATACGCAGTATTTT.

This clone was found once. The V gene is TRBV11-3, the J gene TRBJ2-2; tentatively, D is TRBD1 (5 bases). The CDR3 is made up of 15 amino acids. V was shortened by 4 bases and J by 1 base, with 10 bases between the two germline ends. Germline CDR1 and CDR2: SGHNT and YENEEA. The CDR3 loop reads CASSYTGVNTGELFF. Written as DNA, the CDR3 is TGTGCCAGCAGCTATACAGGCGTGAACACCGGGGAGCTGTTTTTT. Full variable domain (missing parts from reference TRBV11-3 and TRBJ2-2): EAGVVQSPRYKIIEKKQPVAFWCNPISGHNTLYWYLQNLGQGPELLIRYENEEAVDDSQLPKDRFSAERLKGVDSTLKIQPAELGDSAVYLCASSYTGVNTGELFFGEGSRLTVL.

This sequence joins TRBV10-3 and TRBJ1-2; D uncertain. V lost 2 bases and J 2 bases, leaving 9 bases between the germline ends. The CDR3 is 14 amino acids. Germline-derived CDR1 and CDR2 are ENHRY and SYGVKD. CDR3 loop: CAISERPLNYGYTF. CDR3 nucleotides: TGTGCCATCAGTGAGAGGCCGCTAAACTATGGCTACACCTTC.

The V call is TRBV27, the J call TRBJ2-7; tentative D call: TRBD1 (6 bases). V was pared by 2 bases and J by 5 bases, with 16 bases between. There are 15 residues in the CDR3. The V gene's germline CDR1 is MNHEY and CDR2 SMNVEV (reference sequence). Here the CDR3 reads CASSLGGTLSDEQYF. In DNA form, the CDR3 reads TGTGCCAGCAGTTTAGGGGGCACCCTTTCTGACGAGCAGTACTTC.

The chain uses TRBV28 and TRBJ1-5; D ambiguous. V lost 6 bases, J lost 6 bases, and 12 bases lay in between. CDR1 is MDHEN, CDR2 SYDVKM, per germline. CDR3 length: 13 residues. Here the CDR3 reads CASSPPWAQPQHF. In DNA, the CDR3 is TGTGCCAGCAGCCCCCCTTGGGCTCAGCCCCAGCATTTT.

This clone has only a few counts. The chain links TRBV5-1 to TRBJ2-7, with D possibly matching TRBD1 (7 bases). Between the trimmed V and J ends, which lost 5 bases and 2 bases, there was a span of 26 bases. This CDR3 is built from 18 residues. Looked up from germline, CDR1 is SGHRS and CDR2 is YFSETQ. CDR3 bases: TGCGCCAGCAGACCCCGACAGGGACTCGAAGGCCCCACCTACGAGCAGTACTTC. Translating gives CASRPRQGLEGPTYEQYF.

The rearrangement uses TRBV7-2 and TRBJ2-5; no definite D call. Germline CDR1 and CDR2: SGHTA and FQGNSA. This CDR3 has 12 amino acids. The germline V and J ends were trimmed by 0 bases and 6 bases, with 5 bases remaining between them. The CDR3: CASSLAPKTQYF. The CDR3 DNA follows: TGTGCCAGCAGCTTAGCGCCCAAGACCCAGTACTTC.

The chain links TRBV7-9 to TRBJ2-2; TRBD2 agrees at 9 bases. The CDR3 is 15 residues long. V lost 3 bases, J lost 6 bases, and 5 bases stayed unmatched. Germline CDR1 SEHNR, CDR2 FQNEAQ (reference sequence). The CDR3 nucleotides are TGTGCCAGCAGCTTTCAGCAGCGGGGGGCCGGGGAGCTGTTTTTT. This codes for CASSFQQRGAGELFF.

V usage is TRBV6-6 and J usage is TRBJ1-5; the match to TRBD1 covers 8 bases. The germline gives CDR1 MNHNY, CDR2 SVGAGI (reference sequence). The CDR3 has 14 amino acids. Trimming at V came to 6 bases and at J to 6 bases, leaving 7 bases not matched to a gene. DNA of the CDR3: TGTGCCAGCAGAGGACAGGGCCTAACTCAGCCCCAGCATTTT. It yields the protein CASRGQGLTQPQHF.

The V call is TRBV15, the J call TRBJ2-5; TRBD2 aligns across 15 bases. The germline V gene has CDR1 LNHNV and CDR2 YYDKDF (reference sequence). With 3 bases clipped from V and 1 base from J, the junction kept 6 bases outside the gene matches. The CDR3 consists of 18 residues. The CDR3 region is CATSRGLAGGFGQETQYF. DNA of the CDR3: TGTGCCACCAGCAGGGGACTAGCGGGAGGATTTGGCCAAGAGACCCAGTACTTC.

This clone was seen a single time. CDR3 sequence (DNA): TGTGCCAGCAGCTTCCCGGGACAGTCAACTAATGAAAAACTGTTTTTT. Protein sequence: CASSFPGQSTNEKLFF. This chain uses TRBV7-2 with TRBJ1-4; 7 bases line up with TRBD1. V shed 3 bases, J shed 0 bases, and the junction held 4 bases outside the gene matches. The CDR3 covers 16 residues. The V gene's germline CDR1 is SGHTA and CDR2 FQGNSA.

The CDR3 region is CASSFSASTPLHF. Here the CDR3 DNA reads TGTGCCAGCAGTTTTTCGGCGTCTACACCCCTCCACTTT. The chain couples TRBV27 to TRBJ1-6, with D unclear. CDR1 and CDR2 from the germline V gene are MNHEY and SMNVEV (reference sequence). The CDR3 is made up of 13 amino acids. Trimming cost V 3 bases and J 11 bases, with 11 bases left between them.

The chain combines TRBV5-8 with TRBJ2-5, with D possibly TRBD2 on 7 matching bases. V was cut by 2 bases and J by 9 bases, with 17 bases left in between. The germline gives CDR1 SGHTS, CDR2 YDEGEE. The CDR3 extends over 14 amino acids. The chain's CDR3 is CASSLLAEGGAQYF. DNA of the CDR3: TGTGCCAGCAGCTTATTAGCGGAGGGGGGGGCCCAGTACTTC.

The sample holds a few counts of this clone. The rearrangement links TRBV19 to TRBJ2-1; TRBD2 matches at 14 bases. The CDR3 spans 17 residues. V shed 3 bases and J 0 bases; nucleotides not matched to a gene: 1. Germline V gene data show CDR1 as LNHDA and CDR2 as SQIVND (reference sequence). CDR3 amino acids: CASSMGTSGGSYNEQFF. As DNA, the CDR3 is TGTGCCAGTAGTATGGGGACTAGCGGGGGCTCCTACAATGAGCAGTTCTTC.

This rearrangement joins TRBV7-2 to TRBJ1-6, with a tentative D call TRBD1 (5 bases). Trimming left V 8 bases short and J 7 bases short, with 21 bases between. This CDR3 spans 16 amino acids. Per germline, CDR1 SGHTA and CDR2 FQGNSA. The DNA for the CDR3 is TGTGCCAGCGGCCGGGTATCCCAGGGCGCGAATTCACCCCTCCACTTT. Its protein product is CASGRVSQGANSPLHF.

The chain couples TRBV5-6 to TRBJ1-5; D may be TRBD1 (5 bases). Trimming shortened V by 0 bases and J by 9 bases, and 10 bases separated the two germline ends. CDR3 length: 13 amino acids. The germline gives CDR1 SGHDT, CDR2 YYEEEE. Here the CDR3 reads CASSLGGTGPQHF. CDR3 nucleotides: TGTGCCAGCAGCTTGGGCGGGACGGGGCCCCAGCATTTT.